Following are 27 T cell receptor beta chains from one sample sequenced in a study of blood T cells in healthy people across ages. A second PCR of about 7 to 12 cycles used a sample-barcoded 5' primer and a J-beta primer mix. TCRdb passed the 5' RACE reads through MiXCR, listing each CDR3 protein once. In the table there are around 870,000 distinct CDR3 sequences, about 28% of which are singletons. Sequenced sample: blood. The origin of the receptors is a woman over 75 in good health.

This clonotype was recorded a few times. V is TRBV7-2 and J is TRBJ1-2, with D unresolved. This CDR3 spans 12 amino acids. Germline CDR1 is SGHTA and CDR2 is FQGNSA. V was trimmed by 6 bases and J by 7 bases, leaving 12 bases between them. The CDR3: CASSYAGGGYTF. CDR3 bases: TGTGCCAGCAGTTACGCCGGAGGTGGCTACACCTTC.

This clonotype was observed a single time. V is TRBV19 and J is TRBJ2-2, with a weak D call TRBD1 (6 bases). CDR3 length: 14 residues. Trimming took off 11 bases at V and 5 bases at J, with 18 bases between the two ends. In germline, CDR1 is LNHDA, CDR2 SQIVND (reference sequence). CDR3: CAATSQGLTGELFF. The CDR3 bases are TGTGCCGCCACGAGCCAGGGGTTAACCGGGGAGCTGTTTTTT. The full variable domain, rest sourced from reference TRBV19 and TRBJ2-2, is DGGITQSPKYLFRKEGQNVTLSCEQNLNHDAMYWYRQDPGQGLRLIYYSQIVNDFQKGDIAEGYSVSREKKESFPLTVTSAQKNPTAFYLCAATSQGLTGELFFGEGSRLTVL.

The CDR3 loop reads CSAEPTGQDNEQFF. CDR3 DNA sequence: TGCAGTGCCGAACCTACGGGACAGGACAATGAGCAGTTCTTC. V and J are TRBV20-1 and TRBJ2-1, with 8 bases matching TRBD1. The CDR3 is made up of 14 amino acids. With V trimmed by 6 bases and J by 5 bases, 9 bases remained unmatched. Germline V gene data show CDR1 as DFQATT and CDR2 as SNEGSKA (reference sequence).

The CDR3 loop reads CASSFMGEETQYF. The DNA of the CDR3 is TGTGCCAGCAGCTTTATGGGGGAAGAGACCCAGTACTTC. This chain uses TRBV13 with TRBJ2-5; either TRBD1 or TRBD2 may supply D (5 bases each). The CDR3 covers 13 residues. Trimming took 3 bases from V and 3 from J, leaving 8 bases between them. Germline V gene sequence: CDR1 PRHDT, CDR2 FYEKMQ (reference sequence).

Ten or more counts support this clonotype. The chain is built from TRBV10-3 and TRBJ1-5; D possibly corresponds to TRBD1 (6 bases). V dropped 8 bases and J dropped 2 bases, with 13 bases sitting between them. CDR1 is ENHRY, CDR2 SYGVKD, per germline. The CDR3 is 14 residues long. The CDR3 region is CAISRGVGNQPQHF. The CDR3 DNA follows: TGTGCCATCTCCAGGGGTGTCGGCAATCAGCCCCAGCATTTT.

This clonotype was detected many times. This chain joins TRBV7-9 and TRBJ1-4; D perhaps matches TRBD1 (5 bases). Trimming shortened V by 3 bases and J by 8 bases, and 16 bases separated the two germline ends. The CDR3 has 15 amino acids. CDR1 is SEHNR, CDR2 FQNEAQ, per germline (reference sequence). CDR3 sequence: CASSFAIGAGEKLFF. The CDR3 nucleotides read TGTGCCAGCAGCTTCGCAATCGGGGCAGGAGAAAAACTGTTTTTT.

Of note for this clonotype: The junction and the germline gene differ at one end; a read error may be behind it. The J gene is TRBJ1-6, the V gene TRBV6-5; no clear D gene. The germline V gene has CDR1 MNHEY and CDR2 SVGAGI. CDR3 length: 13 amino acids. The CDR3 nucleotides are TGTGCCAGCAGTCACTCGAAAACCTCACCCCTCCACTTT. This codes for CASSHSKTSPLHF.

This clonotype has just a few counts. The CDR3 region is CASSPLRERGQETQYF. The DNA for the CDR3 is TGTGCCAGCTCACCGTTGAGGGAGCGGGGTCAAGAGACCCAGTACTTC. The genes are TRBV18 and TRBJ2-5; 7 nucleotides match TRBD2. The CDR3 is 16 residues long. Germline lookup yields CDR1 KGHSH and CDR2 LQKENI. Trimming cost V 3 bases and J 2 bases; bases outside gene matches: 9. Filled out from reference TRBV18 and TRBJ2-5, the complete variable domain reads NAGVMQNPRHLVRRRGQEARLRCSPMKGHSHVYWYRQLPEEGLKFMVYLQKENIIDESGMPKERFSAEFPKEGPSILRIQQVVRGDSAAYFCASSPLRERGQETQYFGPGTRLLVL.

The gene calls are TRBV3-1 and TRBJ1-2, with D perhaps TRBD1 (5 bases). V lost 0 bases to trimming and J lost 6 bases, with 14 bases between them. The CDR3 consists of 15 residues. Looked up from germline, CDR1 is LGHDT and CDR2 is YNNKEL (reference sequence). This CDR3 reads CASSQDKGRSNGYTF. CDR3 coding DNA: TGTGCCAGCAGCCAAGATAAGGGGAGAAGCAATGGCTACACCTTC.

Ten or more counts support this clonotype. The J gene is TRBJ2-3, the V gene TRBV7-9; 9 bases agree with TRBD1. With 5 bases clipped from V and 4 bases from J, the junction kept 10 bases outside the gene matches. Germline loops: CDR1 SEHNR, CDR2 FQNEAQ (reference sequence). The CDR3 has 16 amino acids. The CDR3 DNA follows: TGTGCCAGCAGCCCGGGGGACAGGGTGGTCGCAGATACGCAGTATTTT. This translates into CASSPGDRVVADTQYF.

The rearrangement uses TRBV5-4 and TRBJ2-1; weak D call: TRBD2 (5 bases). The V and J ends lost 4 bases and 7 bases respectively, with 18 bases between them. CDR1 SGHNT and CDR2 YYREEE come from the germline V gene (reference sequence). The CDR3 is 15 amino acids. The CDR3 spells CASSRGRATGNEQFF. In DNA form, the CDR3 reads TGTGCCAGCAGCCGGGGTCGGGCCACCGGGAATGAGCAGTTCTTC.

Turning to this clonotype: A single base separates this from a much larger clone, so it may be a read error. This chain joins TRBV7-7 and TRBJ2-5; a weak D match, TRBD1 (5 bases). This CDR3 contains 15 residues. The germline V gene encodes CDR1 SSHAT and CDR2 FNYEAQ (reference sequence). The CDR3 nucleotides are TGTGCCAGCAGCTTAGAGTCGTCAGGGTTAGAGACCCGGTACTTC. Protein sequence: CASSLESSGLETRYF.

This clonotype was observed at least ten times. The V and J genes are TRBV4-2 and TRBJ2-5, with 9 bases matching TRBD2. Germline V gene sequence: CDR1 LGHNA, CDR2 YNFKEQ. This CDR3 has 16 amino acids. The V segment lost 1 base and the J segment 5 bases; nucleotides outside the gene matches: 8. CDR3 loop: CASSQATRGGSETQYF. CDR3 nucleotides: TGTGCCAGCAGCCAAGCGACGCGGGGGGGCTCTGAGACCCAGTACTTC.

This clonotype was picked up many times. This chain links TRBV4-3 with TRBJ2-3; D might be TRBD2 (5 bases). This CDR3 has 17 amino acids. Germline CDR1 is LGHNA and CDR2 is YSLEER. The germline V and J ends were trimmed by 1 base and 0 bases, with 14 bases remaining between them. The CDR3 loop is CASSQGPPGSSTDTQYF. CDR3 DNA: TGCGCCAGCAGCCAAGGTCCTCCGGGGTCTAGCACAGATACGCAGTATTTT.

Regarding this clonotype: This may arise from a read error, as a much more abundant clone is one base away. The chain links TRBV12-3 or TRBV12-4 to TRBJ2-7, with 10 positions matching TRBD1. CDR3 size: 14 residues. Trimming removed 6 bases from V and 6 bases from J; junction bases left unmatched: 8. The CDR3 protein is CASSRQGAGGEQYF. CDR3 nucleotide sequence: TGTGCCAGCAGCCGACAGGGGGCGGGAGGCGAGCAGTACTTC.

Many counts were recorded for this clonotype. V usage is TRBV7-8 and J usage is TRBJ2-1; 7 nucleotides line up with TRBD1. Germline values: CDR1 SGHVS, CDR2 FQNEAQ. This CDR3 region has 16 residues. V gave up 5 bases and J gave up 1 base; unmatched junction bases: 8. The DNA for the CDR3 is TGTGCCAGCAGCCCACACCGGGACAGATCCTACAATGAGCAGTTCTTC. Translating gives CASSPHRDRSYNEQFF.

This clonotype was observed a handful of times. The V and J genes are TRBV14 and TRBJ2-1; 9 bases line up with TRBD1. J gave up 10 bases and V 1 base, and 11 bases lay outside the gene matches. This CDR3 has 16 residues. The germline V gene encodes CDR1 SGHDN and CDR2 FVKESK. The CDR3 DNA is TGTGCCAGCAGCCAAGGTTGGACAGGGGTATTGGGGGAGCAGTTCTTC. As protein: CASSQGWTGVLGEQFF.

Ten or more counts support this clonotype. The gene calls are TRBV28 and TRBJ2-4; TRBD1 aligns across 7 bases. Germline loops: CDR1 MDHEN, CDR2 SYDVKM. Trimming took 6 bases from V and 2 from J; bases not matched to a gene: 10. The CDR3 has 16 residues. The CDR3 is CASSRGQRLTKNIQYF. In nucleotides, the CDR3 is TGTGCCAGCAGCAGGGGACAGAGGCTAACCAAAAACATTCAGTACTTC. The full variable domain, its missing parts supplied by reference TRBV28 and TRBJ2-4, is DVKVTQSSRYLVKRTGEKVFLECVQDMDHENMFWYRQDPGLGLRLIYFSYDVKMKEKGDIPEGYSVSREKKERFSLILESASTNQTSMYLCASSRGQRLTKNIQYFGAGTRLSVL.

This rearrangement joins TRBV18 to TRBJ2-5; 8 nucleotides agree with TRBD1. The closer fit of TRBJ2-4 to the DNA end suggests the J call may be wrong. The CDR3 is 15 residues long. CDR1 is KGHSH, CDR2 LQKENI, per germline. CDR3 region: CASSPGGQVGNIQYF. The CDR3 DNA follows: TGTGCCAGCTCACCCGGGGGACAGGTGGGAAACATTCAGTACTTC.

This clonotype was counted at least ten times. The gene calls are TRBV7-2 and TRBJ2-3; perhaps TRBD1 as D (6 bases). The germline V gene encodes CDR1 SGHTA and CDR2 FQGNSA. CDR3 length: 16 residues. V lost 5 bases and J 0 bases, leaving 15 bases between the germline ends. The chain's CDR3 is CASSRNRATSTDTQYF. Here the CDR3 DNA reads TGTGCCAGCAGCAGAAACAGGGCCACTAGCACAGATACGCAGTATTTT.

Worth noting for this clonotype: This clone may be a read error of a much larger clone one base away. V gene TRBV20-1 combines with J gene TRBJ2-1, with D perhaps TRBD2 (5 bases). This CDR3 has 10 residues. Germline V gene lookup returns CDR1 DFQATT and CDR2 SNEGSKA (reference sequence). With 1 base removed from V and 12 bases from J, the gap between germline ends came to 7 bases. In DNA form, the CDR3 reads TGCAGTGCTAGAGTTGAGGGGCAGTTCTTC. It encodes CSARVEGQFF.

This clonotype has ten or more counts. This sequence joins TRBV5-1 and TRBJ2-5; TRBD2 is a possible D gene (6 bases). CDR3 length: 14 amino acids. The germline V gene encodes CDR1 SGHRS and CDR2 YFSETQ. V was shortened by 4 bases and J by 1 base, with 11 bases between the two germline ends. The CDR3 region has the DNA TGCGCCAGCAGCAAACTAGCCCTCCAAGAGACCCAGTACTTC. Its translation: CASSKLALQETQYF.

As to this clonotype: This may stem from a read error, because a much larger clone lies one nucleotide away. V gene TRBV20-1 combines with J gene TRBJ2-5; D remains unclear. V lost 3 bases, J lost 11 bases, and 13 bases lay in between. Per germline, CDR1 DFQATT and CDR2 SNEGSKA (reference sequence). The CDR3 is 11 amino acids. The CDR3: CSARSYNEQYF. For the CDR3, the DNA is TGCAGTGCTAGGTCCTACAATGAGCAGTACTTC.

About this clonotype: A much larger clone is a single base away; this may be a read error. This rearrangement joins TRBV6-1 to TRBJ2-1, with 7 bases lining up with TRBD1. The J call may be wrong; the DNA end is better matched by TRBJ2-7. The CDR3 has 16 amino acids. Germline V gives CDR1 MNHNS, CDR2 SASEGT. The CDR3 protein is CASSGGRTGLYNEQYF. In nucleotides, the CDR3 is TGTGCCAGCAGTGGGGGTAGGACAGGATTATACAATGAGCAGTACTTC.

This clonotype was recorded at least ten times. J is TRBJ1-1 and V is TRBV7-2; 7 bases align to TRBD1. CDR1 and CDR2 from the germline V gene are SGHTA and FQGNSA. J gave up 0 bases and V 5 bases, and 3 bases lay outside the gene matches. CDR3 length: 14 amino acids. The CDR3: CASSPDRVNTEAFF. CDR3 bases: TGTGCCAGCAGCCCAGACAGGGTGAACACTGAAGCTTTCTTT.

A remark on this clonotype: Given a much more abundant clone one base away, this may be a read error. V usage is TRBV29-1 and J usage is TRBJ1-2; D is uncertain. The CDR3 length is 13 residues. Germline V gene lookup returns CDR1 SQVTM and CDR2 ANQGSEA. The CDR3 nucleotides are TGCGGCGTTGAAACTGGCAGGCTATATGGCTACACCTTC. Protein: CGVETGRLYGYTF.

This clonotype occurred many times. In DNA, the CDR3 is TGTGCCAGCAGCGCCCAAGATACGCAGTATTTT. Translation: CASSAQDTQYF. The chain combines TRBV7-2 with TRBJ2-3; the D is unclear. CDR1 and CDR2 from the germline V gene are SGHTA and FQGNSA. The V end was cut by 5 bases, the J end by 5 bases, with 5 bases between. This CDR3 has 11 amino acids.